One and the same sample provided the 7 T cell receptor beta chains below, sequenced in a study of blood T cell repertoires in COVID-19. Data came from immunoSEQ multiplex PCR; TCRdb stores just in-frame clones and leaves some out. This sample has fewer than 300,000 clones; about 90% occur once, and the top ten carry 2.3%. Sequencing was done on a sample of peripheral blood. These receptors were taken from a woman in her forties or fifties with acute or convalescent COVID-19.

The CDR3 here is CASSARDSNSPLHF. The CDR3 DNA follows: TGTGCCAGCAGCGCCCGGGACAGTAATTCACCCCTCCACTTT. The V and J genes are TRBV5-4 and TRBJ1-6; 7 nucleotides align to TRBD1. The CDR3 is 14 residues long. Looked up from germline, CDR1 is SGHNT and CDR2 is YYREEE (reference sequence). The J segment lost 6 bases and the V segment lost 4 bases, leaving 4 bases of the junction unmatched. The full variable domain, its missing parts supplied by reference TRBV5-4 and TRBJ1-6, is ETGVTQSPTHLIKTRGQQVTLRCSSQSGHNTVSWYQQALGQGPQFIFQYYREEENGRGNFPPRFSGLQFPNYSSELNVNALELDDSALYLCASSARDSNSPLHFGNGTRLTVT.

The chain couples TRBV7-6 to TRBJ2-5; the D gene is possibly TRBD1 (6 bases). Germline values: CDR1 SGHVS, CDR2 FNYEAQ. This CDR3 has 15 amino acids. Trimming removed 1 base at V and 4 bases at J, with 13 bases between. In DNA, the CDR3 is TGTGCCAGCAGCTTAGTTTTCTACAGGGTAGAGACCCAGTACTTC. Amino acids: CASSLVFYRVETQYF.

This clone was picked up a small number of times. CDR3 residues: CASSLGPPGQGARTF. As DNA, the CDR3 is TGTGCCAGCAGCTTGGGCCCCCCGGGACAGGGGGCTAGAACCTTC. V is TRBV7-3 and J is TRBJ1-2, with 12 bases that match TRBD1. Germline CDR1 and CDR2: SGHTA and FQGTGA. V lost 3 bases and J lost 14; bases outside the gene matches: 13. CDR3 length: 15 amino acids.

This rearrangement joins TRBV4-1 to TRBJ2-5, with 7 bases lining up with TRBD1. With V trimmed by 4 bases and J by 5 bases, 4 bases remained unmatched. The CDR3 length is 13 residues. Germline loops: CDR1 MGHRA, CDR2 YSYEKL. The CDR3: CASSLTGRETQYF. CDR3 nucleotides: TGCGCCAGCAGCCTGACAGGGCGGGAGACCCAGTACTTC.

The J gene is TRBJ2-7, the V gene TRBV28; 8 nucleotides agree with TRBD2. CDR1 and CDR2 (germline): MDHEN, SYDVKM. This CDR3 has 14 amino acids. The junction had 6 bases not matched to a gene; V was cut back by 5 bases and J by 3 bases. The DNA of the CDR3 is TGTGCCAGCAGTCAGCGGCGGGAGGTCTACGAGCAGTACTTC. It codes for CASSQRREVYEQYF.

J is TRBJ2-2 and V is TRBV10-3, with TRBD1 matching 10 bases. The length of the CDR3 is 17 residues. Trimming took 1 base from V and 5 from J; bases not matched to a gene: 7. CDR1 is ENHRY and CDR2 is SYGVKD in the germline V gene. As DNA, the CDR3 is TGTGCCATCAGTGAGTGGTTCGGACAGGGGGAGACCGGGGAGCTGTTTTTT. Translated, it gives CAISEWFGQGETGELFF.

A remark on this clone: Other DNA sequences of this sample code for an identical CDR3. The CDR3 spells CASSQDRETQYF. CDR3 nucleotide sequence: TGTGCCAGCAGCCAAGACCGGGAAACCCAGTACTTC. J is TRBJ2-5 and V is TRBV4-2; TRBD2 is a possible D gene (5 bases). Germline-derived CDR1 and CDR2 are LGHNA and YNFKEQ. Trimming left V 0 bases short and J 8 bases short, with 7 bases between. CDR3 length: 12 amino acids.